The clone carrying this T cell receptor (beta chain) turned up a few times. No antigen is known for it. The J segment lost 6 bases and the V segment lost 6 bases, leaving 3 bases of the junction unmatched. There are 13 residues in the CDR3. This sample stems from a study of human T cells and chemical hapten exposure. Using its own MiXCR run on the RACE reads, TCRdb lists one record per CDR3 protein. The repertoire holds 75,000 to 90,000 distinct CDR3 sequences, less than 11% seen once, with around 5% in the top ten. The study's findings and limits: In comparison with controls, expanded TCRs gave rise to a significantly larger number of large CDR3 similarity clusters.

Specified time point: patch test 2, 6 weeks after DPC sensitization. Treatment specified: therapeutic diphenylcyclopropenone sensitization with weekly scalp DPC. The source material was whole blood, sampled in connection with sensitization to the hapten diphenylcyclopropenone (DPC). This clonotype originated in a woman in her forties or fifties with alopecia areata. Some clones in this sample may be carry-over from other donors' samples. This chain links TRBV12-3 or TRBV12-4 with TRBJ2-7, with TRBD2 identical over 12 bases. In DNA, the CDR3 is TGTGCCAGCAGCAGACTAGCGGGAGTCGAGCAGTACTTC. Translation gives CASSRLAGVEQYF.